A selection of T cell receptor beta chains follows, all from one sample in a study of T cells expressing NK-cell markers. TCRdb re-called the 5' RACE reads, yielding one record per CDR3 amino acid sequence without DNA. The table lists some 140,000 distinct CDR3 sequences. Material: blood T cells: a sorted CD56 or NKG2C T cell subset, CD4+ or CD8+ T cells, or bulk PBMC T cells (not recorded which). The receptors shown here come from a woman in her fifties or sixties in good health. The CDR3 runs from the conserved cysteine through the conserved F or W.

J: TRBJ2-5; length: 17; V: TRBV6-5; CDR3: CASSPAELAAPQETQYF
J: TRBJ2-7; length: 13; V: TRBV4-1; CDR3: CASSQGGGDEQYF
J: TRBJ2-1; length: 17; V: TRBV11-3; CDR3: CASRSGPGLASYNEQFF
J: TRBJ2-5; length: 16; V: TRBV12-3/TRBV12-4; CDR3: CASSLGDRDSQETQYF
J: TRBJ1-5; length: 14; V: TRBV19; CDR3: CASSILQGDQPQHF
J: TRBJ1-2; length: 14; V: TRBV12-3/TRBV12-4; CDR3: CASRLLGTSYGYTF
J: TRBJ2-3; length: 17; V: TRBV6-2/TRBV6-3; CDR3: CASSSTGLAAATDTQYF
J: TRBJ2-7; length: 13; V: TRBV10-3; CDR3: CAISSGSASEQYF
J: TRBJ2-3; length: 14; V: TRBV4-2; CDR3: CASSQTGVTDTQYF
J: TRBJ1-4; length: 12; V: TRBV30; CDR3: CAWSLGNEKLFF
J: TRBJ2-2; length: 15; V: TRBV11-3; CDR3: CASSLVPGSAGELFF
J: TRBJ2-7; length: 15; V: TRBV4-2; CDR3: CASSQGPGEGWEQYF
J: TRBJ1-4; length: 12; V: TRBV29-1; CDR3: CSGRDSNEKLFF
J: TRBJ2-2; length: 14; V: TRBV24-1; CDR3: CATSVTGSTGELFF
J: TRBJ2-2; length: 12; V: TRBV30; CDR3: CAWTRGPGELFF
J: TRBJ2-1; length: 14; V: TRBV20-1; CDR3: CSARTSGKDYEQFF
J: TRBJ2-3; length: 12; V: TRBV10-3; CDR3: CAGGGNTDTQYF
J: TRBJ1-1; length: 14; V: TRBV4-1; CDR3: CASSQAEGDTEAFF
J: TRBJ2-5; length: 15; V: TRBV20-1; CDR3: CSAREEREPQETQYF
J: TRBJ2-1; length: 15; V: TRBV7-2; CDR3: CASSLASGTLGEQFF
J: TRBJ1-5; length: 13; V: TRBV27; CDR3: CASSTVIAQPQHF
J: TRBJ2-5; length: 15; V: TRBV7-2; CDR3: CASSLVRLPQETQYF
J: TRBJ2-7; length: 12; V: TRBV10-3; CDR3: CAMGSAVYEQYF
J: TRBJ2-7; length: 14; V: TRBV7-2; CDR3: CASKLGTSGYEQYF
J: TRBJ2-1; length: 15; V: TRBV27; CDR3: CASSGGVGSYNEQFF
J: TRBJ2-7; length: 13; V: TRBV27; CDR3: CASRPGQGSEQYF
J: TRBJ2-1; length: 13; V: TRBV7-9; CDR3: CASSTLLVVEQFF
J: TRBJ2-1; length: 15; V: TRBV12-3/TRBV12-4; CDR3: CASTFASTSYNEQFF
J: TRBJ1-5; length: 12; V: TRBV28; CDR3: CATQVDAQPQHF
J: TRBJ1-6; length: 16; V: TRBV5-1; CDR3: CASSLAGRTIGSPLHF
J: TRBJ2-5; length: 13; V: TRBV7-2; CDR3: CASSPPYQETQYF
J: TRBJ2-1; length: 12; V: TRBV4-1; CDR3: CASSQIGGSQFF
J: TRBJ2-1; length: 13; V: TRBV2; CDR3: CATPGTLGNEQFF